The clone carrying this T cell receptor (beta chain) was picked up many times. Sorted libraries were derived from about a million CD4+ or CD8+ T cells. This sample stems from a study of neurological immune-mediated disorders. The CDR3 spans 14 residues. J was trimmed by 6 bases and V by 4 bases; bases with no gene match: 6. Looked up from germline, CDR1 is LGHDT and CDR2 is YNNKEL (reference sequence). The cDNA was generated by 5'RACE with 10-nucleotide random UMIs. In TCRdb, the 5' RACE reads were re-called with MiXCR into one record per CDR3 protein. The table records roughly 36,000 distinct CDR3 sequences, 7% to 8.5% of them present only once.

The clonotype comes from a man aged 45 to 65 in good health. The sample consisted of CD4+ T cells from blood. The chain couples TRBV3-1 to TRBJ2-3; 8 nucleotides line up with TRBD2. CDR3 sequence reads: CASSLGLEGDTQYF. As DNA, the CDR3 is TGTGCCAGCAGCCTGGGACTAGAGGGGGATACGCAGTATTTT.